The next 5 T cell receptor beta chains were all read from a single sample in a study of identical twins. TCRdb reprocessed the 5' RACE reads with MiXCR, giving one entry per CDR3 protein. In the table there are 700,000 or so distinct CDR3 sequences, around 20% of which are singletons. The data also belong to a second study, concerning T cells expressing NK-cell markers.

The sample was PBMCs. All receptors come from a woman under 30 in good health.

The chain carries TRBV10-3 and TRBJ1-2; weak D call: TRBD1 (6 bases). The CDR3 length is 12 residues. From germline, CDR1 is ENHRY and CDR2 SYGVKD. Deletions cut 3 bases from V and 6 bases from J, with 8 bases between. CDR3 in amino acids: CAISDTGNGYTF. The CDR3 DNA follows: TGTGCCATCAGTGACACAGGGAATGGCTACACCTTC.

This clonotype has just a few counts. The J gene is TRBJ1-1, the V gene TRBV5-1; no definite D call. Trimming removed 4 bases at V and 1 base at J, with 5 bases between. The CDR3 is 12 residues long. CDR1 is SGHRS, CDR2 YFSETQ, per germline. As DNA, the CDR3 is TGCGCCAGCAGCCCCCCGAACACTGAAGCTTTCTTT. This encodes CASSPPNTEAFF.

V is TRBV7-2 and J is TRBJ2-1, with D unclear. V was clipped by 0 bases and J by 11 bases, with 8 bases between them. The CDR3 sequence is 12 residues long. Germline V gives CDR1 SGHTA, CDR2 FQGNSA. The CDR3 reads CASSLARYKQFF. The CDR3 DNA sequence: TGTGCCAGCAGCTTAGCAAGGTACAAGCAGTTCTTC.

The chain recombines TRBV20-1 with TRBJ2-5; TRBD2 might be the D (6 bases). From germline, CDR1 is DFQATT and CDR2 SNEGSKA (reference sequence). Between the trimmed V and J ends, which lost 0 bases and 5 bases, there was a span of 16 bases. The CDR3 spans 15 residues. The chain's CDR3 is CSARDLSGAPETQYF. For the CDR3, the DNA is TGCAGTGCTAGAGATCTATCGGGAGCCCCGGAGACCCAGTACTTC.

CDR3 amino acids: CASSSYYEQFF. The DNA of the CDR3 is TGTGCCAGCAGCTCTTATTATGAGCAGTTCTTC. The chain uses TRBV11-3 and TRBJ2-1; D unresolved. The CDR3 length is 11 residues. Germline V lookup: CDR1 SGHNT, CDR2 YENEEA. Trimming stripped 4 bases from V and 8 bases from J, with 6 bases between.